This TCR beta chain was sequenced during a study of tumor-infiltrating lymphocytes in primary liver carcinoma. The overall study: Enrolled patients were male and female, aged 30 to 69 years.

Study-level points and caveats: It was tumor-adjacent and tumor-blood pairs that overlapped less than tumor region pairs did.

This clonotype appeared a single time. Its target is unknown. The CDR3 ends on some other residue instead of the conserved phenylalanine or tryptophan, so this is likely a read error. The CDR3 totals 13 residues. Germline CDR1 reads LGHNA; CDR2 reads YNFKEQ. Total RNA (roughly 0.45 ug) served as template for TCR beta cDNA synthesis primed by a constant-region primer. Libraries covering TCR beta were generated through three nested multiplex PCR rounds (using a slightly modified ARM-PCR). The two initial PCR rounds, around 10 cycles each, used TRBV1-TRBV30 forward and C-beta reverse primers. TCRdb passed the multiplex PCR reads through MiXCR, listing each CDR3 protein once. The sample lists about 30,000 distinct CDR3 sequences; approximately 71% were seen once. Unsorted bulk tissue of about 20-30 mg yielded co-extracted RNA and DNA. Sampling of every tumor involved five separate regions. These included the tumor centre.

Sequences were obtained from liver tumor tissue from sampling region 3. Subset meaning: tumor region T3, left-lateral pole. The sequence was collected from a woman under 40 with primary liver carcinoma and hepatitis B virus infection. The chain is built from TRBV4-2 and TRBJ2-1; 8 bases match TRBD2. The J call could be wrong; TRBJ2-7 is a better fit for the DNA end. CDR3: CASSLGTRNEQYL. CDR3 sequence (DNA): TGTGCCAGCAGCCTGGGGACTAGGAATGAGCAGTACTTA.